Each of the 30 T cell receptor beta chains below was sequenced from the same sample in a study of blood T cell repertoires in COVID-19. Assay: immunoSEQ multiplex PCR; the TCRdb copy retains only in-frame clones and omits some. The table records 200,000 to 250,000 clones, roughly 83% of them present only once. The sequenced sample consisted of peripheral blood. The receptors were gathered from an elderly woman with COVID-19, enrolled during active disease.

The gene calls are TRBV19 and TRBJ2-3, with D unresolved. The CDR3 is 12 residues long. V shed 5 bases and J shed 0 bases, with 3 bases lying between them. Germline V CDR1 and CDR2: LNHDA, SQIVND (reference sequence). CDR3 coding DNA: TGTGCCAGTAGTCCAAGCACAGATACGCAGTATTTT. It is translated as CASSPSTDTQYF.

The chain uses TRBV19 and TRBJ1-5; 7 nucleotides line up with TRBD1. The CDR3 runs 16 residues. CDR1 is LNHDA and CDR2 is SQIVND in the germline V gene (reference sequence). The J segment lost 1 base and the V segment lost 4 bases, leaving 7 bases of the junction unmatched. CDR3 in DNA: TGTGCCAGTAGTACCGTACAGGGGCCGAGCAATCAGCCCCAGCATTTT. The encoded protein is CASSTVQGPSNQPQHF.

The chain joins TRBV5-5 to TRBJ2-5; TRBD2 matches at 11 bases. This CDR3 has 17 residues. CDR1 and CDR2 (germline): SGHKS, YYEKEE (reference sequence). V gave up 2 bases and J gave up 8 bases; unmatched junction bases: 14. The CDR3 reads CASSFEIIAGGLGTQYF. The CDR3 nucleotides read TGTGCCAGCAGCTTCGAAATAATAGCGGGGGGGTTAGGAACCCAGTACTTC.

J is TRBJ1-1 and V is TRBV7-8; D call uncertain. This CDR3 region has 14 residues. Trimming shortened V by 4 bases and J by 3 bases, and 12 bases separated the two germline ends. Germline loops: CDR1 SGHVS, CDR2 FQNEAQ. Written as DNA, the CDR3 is TGTGCCAGCAGCTCGGCCGGGAGATACACTGAAGCTTTCTTT. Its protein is CASSSAGRYTEAFF.

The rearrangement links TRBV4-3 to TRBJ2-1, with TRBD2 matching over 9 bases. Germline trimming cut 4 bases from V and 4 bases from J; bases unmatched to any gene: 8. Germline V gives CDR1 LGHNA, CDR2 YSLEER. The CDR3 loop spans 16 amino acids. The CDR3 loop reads CASSPRGGGGYNEQFF. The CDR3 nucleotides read TGCGCCAGCAGCCCACGGGGCGGGGGGGGATACAATGAGCAGTTCTTC.

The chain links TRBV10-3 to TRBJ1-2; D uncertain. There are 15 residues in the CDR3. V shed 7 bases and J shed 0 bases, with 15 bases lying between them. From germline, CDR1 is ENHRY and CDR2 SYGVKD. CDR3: CAITPDPGANYGYTF. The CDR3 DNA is TGTGCCATCACCCCAGACCCCGGAGCTAACTATGGCTACACCTTC.

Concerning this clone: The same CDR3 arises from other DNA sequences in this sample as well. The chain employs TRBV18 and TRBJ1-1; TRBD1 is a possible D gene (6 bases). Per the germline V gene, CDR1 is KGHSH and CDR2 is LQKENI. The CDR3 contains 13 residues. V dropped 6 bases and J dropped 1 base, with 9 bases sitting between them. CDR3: CASSLDRNTEAFF. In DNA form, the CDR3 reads TGTGCCAGCTCCCTGGACAGGAACACTGAAGCTTTCTTT.

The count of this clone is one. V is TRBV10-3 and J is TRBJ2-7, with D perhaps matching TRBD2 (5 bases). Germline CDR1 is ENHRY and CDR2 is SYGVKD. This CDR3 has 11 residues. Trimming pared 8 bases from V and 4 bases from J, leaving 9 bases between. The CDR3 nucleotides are TGTGCCATCCGACGGGGATACGAGCAGTACTTC. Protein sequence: CAIRRGYEQYF.

The CDR3 here is CASSHPVGGTYYGYTF. CDR3 nucleotide sequence: TGCGCCAGCAGCCACCCAGTAGGGGGTACGTACTATGGCTACACCTTC. The chain carries TRBV4-1 and TRBJ1-2; possibly TRBD1 for D (6 bases). Germline values: CDR1 MGHRA, CDR2 YSYEKL. V was clipped by 3 bases and J by 3 bases, with 17 bases between them. The CDR3 has 16 residues.

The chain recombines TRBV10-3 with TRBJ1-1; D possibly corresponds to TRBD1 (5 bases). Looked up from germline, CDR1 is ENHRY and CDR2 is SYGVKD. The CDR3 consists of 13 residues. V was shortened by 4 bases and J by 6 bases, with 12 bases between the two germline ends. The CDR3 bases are TGTGCCATCAGTGGACAGCCCTTGGCTGAAGCTTTCTTT. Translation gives CAISGQPLAEAFF.

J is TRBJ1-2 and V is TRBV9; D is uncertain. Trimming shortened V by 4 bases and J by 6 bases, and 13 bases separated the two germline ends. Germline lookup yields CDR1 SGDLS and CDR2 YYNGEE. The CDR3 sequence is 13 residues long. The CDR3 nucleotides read TGTGCCAGCAGCCCGGGATTGGGTAATGGCTACACCTTC. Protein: CASSPGLGNGYTF.

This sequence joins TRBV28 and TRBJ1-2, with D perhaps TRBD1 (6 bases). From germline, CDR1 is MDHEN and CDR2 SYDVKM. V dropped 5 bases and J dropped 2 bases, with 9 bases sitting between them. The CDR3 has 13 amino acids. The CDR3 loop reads CASSITGNYGYTF. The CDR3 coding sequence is TGTGCCAGCAGTATAACAGGGAACTATGGCTACACCTTC.

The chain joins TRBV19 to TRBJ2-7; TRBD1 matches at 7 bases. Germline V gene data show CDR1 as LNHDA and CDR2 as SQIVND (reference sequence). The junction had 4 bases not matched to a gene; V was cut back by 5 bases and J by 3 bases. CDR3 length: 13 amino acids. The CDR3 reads CASSASGGYEQYF. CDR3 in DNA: TGTGCCAGTAGTGCCTCAGGGGGCTACGAGCAGTACTTC.

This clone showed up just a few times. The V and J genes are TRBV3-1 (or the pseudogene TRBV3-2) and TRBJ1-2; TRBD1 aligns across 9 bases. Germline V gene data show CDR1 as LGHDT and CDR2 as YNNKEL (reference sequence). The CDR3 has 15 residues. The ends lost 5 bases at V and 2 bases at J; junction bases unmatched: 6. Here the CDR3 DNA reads TGTGCCAGCAGCGGGGGGACAGGGAGAAACTATGGCTACACCTTC. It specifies CASSGGTGRNYGYTF.

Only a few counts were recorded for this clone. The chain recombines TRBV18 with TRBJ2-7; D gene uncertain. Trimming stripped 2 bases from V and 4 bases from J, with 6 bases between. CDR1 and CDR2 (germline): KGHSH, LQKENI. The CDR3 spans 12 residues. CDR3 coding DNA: TGTGCCAGCTCACCAATGAGGTACGAGCAGTACTTC. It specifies CASSPMRYEQYF. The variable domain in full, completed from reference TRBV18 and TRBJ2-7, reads NAGVMQNPRHLVRRRGQEARLRCSPMKGHSHVYWYRQLPEEGLKFMVYLQKENIIDESGMPKERFSAEFPKEGPSILRIQQVVRGDSAAYFCASSPMRYEQYFGPGTRLTVT.

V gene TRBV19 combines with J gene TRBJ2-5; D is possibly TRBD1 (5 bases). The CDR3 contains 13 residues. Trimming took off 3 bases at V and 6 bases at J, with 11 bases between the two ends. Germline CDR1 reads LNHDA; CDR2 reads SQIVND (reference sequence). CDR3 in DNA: TGTGCCAGTAGTATGGAAGGGGCGAAGACCCAGTACTTC. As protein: CASSMEGAKTQYF.

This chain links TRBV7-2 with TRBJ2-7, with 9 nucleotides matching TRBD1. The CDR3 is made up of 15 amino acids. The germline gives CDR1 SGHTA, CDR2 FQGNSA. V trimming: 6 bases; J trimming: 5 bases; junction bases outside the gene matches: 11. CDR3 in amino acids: CASRPGQGPFHEQYF. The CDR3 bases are TGTGCCAGCAGACCCGGACAGGGGCCTTTCCACGAGCAGTACTTC.

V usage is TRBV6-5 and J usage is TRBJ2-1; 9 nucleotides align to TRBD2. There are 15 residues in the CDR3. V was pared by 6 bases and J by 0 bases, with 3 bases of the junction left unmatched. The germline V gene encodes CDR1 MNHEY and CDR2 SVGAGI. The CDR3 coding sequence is TGTGCCAGCAGGCGAGCGGGGGGCTCCTACAATGAGCAGTTCTTC. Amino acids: CASRRAGGSYNEQFF.

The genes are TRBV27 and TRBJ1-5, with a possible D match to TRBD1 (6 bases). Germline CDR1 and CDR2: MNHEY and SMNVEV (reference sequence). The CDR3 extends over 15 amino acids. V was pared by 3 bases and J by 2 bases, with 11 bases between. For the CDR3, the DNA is TGTGCCAGCAGTTTGAACAGGGAACGCAATCAGCCCCAGCATTTT. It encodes CASSLNRERNQPQHF.

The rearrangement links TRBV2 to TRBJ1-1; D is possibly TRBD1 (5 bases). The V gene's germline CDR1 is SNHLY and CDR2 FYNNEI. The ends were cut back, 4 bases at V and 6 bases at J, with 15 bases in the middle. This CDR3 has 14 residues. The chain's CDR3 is CASSVRTPNAEAFF. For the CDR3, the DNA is TGTGCCAGCAGTGTGCGGACACCCAACGCTGAAGCTTTCTTT.

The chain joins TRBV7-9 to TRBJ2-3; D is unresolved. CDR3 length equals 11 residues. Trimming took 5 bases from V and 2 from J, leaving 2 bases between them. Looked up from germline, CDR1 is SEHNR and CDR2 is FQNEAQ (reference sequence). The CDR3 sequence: CASSLTDTQYF. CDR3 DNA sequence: TGTGCCAGCAGCCTCACAGATACGCAGTATTTT. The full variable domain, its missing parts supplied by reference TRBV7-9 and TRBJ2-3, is DTGVSQNPRHKITKRGQNVTFRCDPISEHNRLYWYRQTLGQGPEFLTYFQNEAQLEKSRLLSDRFSAERPKGSFSTLEIQRTEQGDSAMYLCASSLTDTQYFGPGTRLTVL.

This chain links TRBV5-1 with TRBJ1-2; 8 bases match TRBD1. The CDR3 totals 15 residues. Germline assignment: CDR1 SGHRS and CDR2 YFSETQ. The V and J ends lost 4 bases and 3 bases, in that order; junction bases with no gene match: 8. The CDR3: CASSPGTGLDYGYTF. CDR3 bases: TGCGCCAGCAGCCCTGGGACAGGACTCGACTATGGCTACACCTTC.

CDR3 DNA: TGTGCCACCCCTGGGGAGGGCCGGGAGACCCAGTACTTC. It codes for CATPGEGRETQYF. J is TRBJ2-5 and V is TRBV5-4; 7 positions agree with TRBD2. The germline CDR1 and CDR2 sequences are SGHNT and YYREEE (reference sequence). This CDR3 is 13 amino acids long. The ends lost 9 bases at V and 5 bases at J; junction bases unmatched: 10.

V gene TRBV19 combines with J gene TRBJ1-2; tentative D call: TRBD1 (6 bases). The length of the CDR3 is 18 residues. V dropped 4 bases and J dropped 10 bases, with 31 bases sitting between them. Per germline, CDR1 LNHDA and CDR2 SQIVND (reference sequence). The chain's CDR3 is CASSTRRDKRVQVRIYTF. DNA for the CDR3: TGTGCCAGTAGTACTCGCCGGGACAAAAGGGTTCAGGTGAGGATCTACACCTTC.

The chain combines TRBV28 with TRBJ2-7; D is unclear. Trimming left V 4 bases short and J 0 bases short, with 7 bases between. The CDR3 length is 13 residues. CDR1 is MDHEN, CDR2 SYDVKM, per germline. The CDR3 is CASSSGLSYEQYF. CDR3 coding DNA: TGTGCCAGCAGTTCGGGTCTCTCCTACGAGCAGTACTTC.

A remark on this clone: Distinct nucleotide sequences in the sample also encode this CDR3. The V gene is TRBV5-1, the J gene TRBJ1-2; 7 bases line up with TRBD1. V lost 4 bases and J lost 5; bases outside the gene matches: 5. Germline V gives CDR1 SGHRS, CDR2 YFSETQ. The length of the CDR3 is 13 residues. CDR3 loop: CASSLGQTYGYTF. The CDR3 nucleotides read TGCGCCAGCAGCCTGGGACAGACATATGGCTACACCTTC.

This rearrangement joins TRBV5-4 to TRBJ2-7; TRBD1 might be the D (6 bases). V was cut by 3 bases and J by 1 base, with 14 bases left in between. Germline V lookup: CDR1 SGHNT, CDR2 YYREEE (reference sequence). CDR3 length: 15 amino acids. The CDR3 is CASSWTVQGSYEQYF. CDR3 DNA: TGTGCCAGCAGCTGGACCGTACAGGGTTCCTACGAGCAGTACTTC.

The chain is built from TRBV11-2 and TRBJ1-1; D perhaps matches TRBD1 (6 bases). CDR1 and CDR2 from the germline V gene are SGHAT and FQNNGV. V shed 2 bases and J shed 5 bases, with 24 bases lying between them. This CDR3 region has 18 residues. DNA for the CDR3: TGTGCCAGCAGCTTAACCCGACTCCATGGAGGGGGAGGGACTGAAGCTTTCTTT. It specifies CASSLTRLHGGGGTEAFF.

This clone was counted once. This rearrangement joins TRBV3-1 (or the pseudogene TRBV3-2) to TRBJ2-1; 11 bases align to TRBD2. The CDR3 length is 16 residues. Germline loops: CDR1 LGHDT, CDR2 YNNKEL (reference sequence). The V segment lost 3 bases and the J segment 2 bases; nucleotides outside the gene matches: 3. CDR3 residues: CASSQATSGAYNEQFF. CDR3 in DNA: TGTGCCAGCAGCCAGGCGACTAGCGGGGCCTACAATGAGCAGTTCTTC.

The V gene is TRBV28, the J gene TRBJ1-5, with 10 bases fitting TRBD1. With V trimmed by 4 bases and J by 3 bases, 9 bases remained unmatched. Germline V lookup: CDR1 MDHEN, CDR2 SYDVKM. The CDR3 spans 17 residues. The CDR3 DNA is TGTGCCAGCAGTTCGTCGACAGGGGGCATGGTCAATCAGCCCCAGCATTTT. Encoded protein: CASSSSTGGMVNQPQHF.